A selection of T cell receptor beta chains follows, all from one sample in a study of Tregs in tolerant kidney transplant recipients. Profiling relied on immunoSEQ multiplex PCR, and the TCRdb table lists in-frame clones only, not all of them. This table has 75,000 to 80,000 clones, 85% to 95% appearing once. Sequenced here: Tregs from blood, sampled before the transplant. Receptor source: a human donor who received a combined kidney and bone marrow transplant. The CDR3 runs from the conserved cysteine through the conserved F or W. The order of the fields is V gene, D gene, clone size, J gene, CDR3 DNA, CDR3 protein. D genes are given only for firm matches. Clone size, where shown, is once, few, many, or a class for clones that have expanded.

v_call: TRBV28
d_call: TRBD1
clone_size: -
j_call: TRBJ2-5
cdr3_nt: TGTGCCAGCAGTTTACCAAGGGACAGGGGACCTCCAAGGACCCAGTACTTC
cdr3_aa: CASSLPRDRGPPRTQYF

v_call: TRBV28
d_call: -
clone_size: -
j_call: TRBJ1-4
cdr3_nt: TGTGCCAGCAGTTTTCCAGGAACTAATGAAAAACTGTTTTTT
cdr3_aa: CASSFPGTNEKLFF

v_call: TRBV12-5
d_call: TRBD2
clone_size: -
j_call: TRBJ2-5
cdr3_nt: TGTGCTAGTGGTAAGGGACTAGCGGGAGGAGAAGGAGAGACCCAGTACTTC
cdr3_aa: CASGKGLAGGEGETQYF

v_call: TRBV28
d_call: -
clone_size: -
j_call: TRBJ1-2
cdr3_nt: TGTGCCAGCAGTTGGACGGAACCGAACTATGGCTACACCTTC
cdr3_aa: CASSWTEPNYGYTF

v_call: TRBV10-3
d_call: -
clone_size: -
j_call: TRBJ2-3
cdr3_nt: TGTGCCATCCGAAGTGCAGATACGCAGTATTTT
cdr3_aa: CAIRSADTQYF

v_call: TRBV28
d_call: -
clone_size: -
j_call: TRBJ2-7
cdr3_nt: TGTGCCAGCAGTTTCGTCAGGACCTACGAGCAGTACTTC
cdr3_aa: CASSFVRTYEQYF

v_call: TRBV29-1
d_call: TRBD1
clone_size: -
j_call: TRBJ2-7
cdr3_nt: TGCAGCGTCGGGACAGGGGGCGACGAGCAGTACTTC
cdr3_aa: CSVGTGGDEQYF

v_call: TRBV6-5
d_call: TRBD2
clone_size: -
j_call: TRBJ2-7
cdr3_nt: TGTGCCAGCAGTGCCCGACTAGCGGGAGGCTACGAGCAGTACTTC
cdr3_aa: CASSARLAGGYEQYF

v_call: TRBV30
d_call: -
clone_size: once
j_call: TRBJ2-3
cdr3_nt: TGTGCCTGGAGTGTAGTGGGAACAACAGATACGCAGTATTTT
cdr3_aa: CAWSVVGTTDTQYF

v_call: TRBV5-1
d_call: -
clone_size: -
j_call: TRBJ1-3
cdr3_nt: TGCGCCAGCAGAGAGGGGCAGGGCTCTGGAAACACCATATATTTT
cdr3_aa: CASREGQGSGNTIYF

v_call: TRBV27
d_call: -
clone_size: -
j_call: TRBJ2-5
cdr3_nt: TGTGCCAGCAGTCTAAACCAGGGGAGCCAAGAGACCCAGTACTTC
cdr3_aa: CASSLNQGSQETQYF

v_call: TRBV6-6
d_call: -
clone_size: -
j_call: TRBJ1-5
cdr3_nt: TGTGCCAGCCTAGACACATATAGCAATCAGCCCCAGCATTTT
cdr3_aa: CASLDTYSNQPQHF

v_call: TRBV20-1
d_call: -
clone_size: -
j_call: TRBJ1-4
cdr3_nt: TGCAGTGCCCCAGGACGGGACAAACTGTTTTTT
cdr3_aa: CSAPGRDKLFF

v_call: TRBV6-6
d_call: TRBD1
clone_size: -
j_call: TRBJ2-3
cdr3_nt: TGTGCCAGCAGGGCCGGGACAGCCGGAGGAGATACGCAGTATTTT
cdr3_aa: CASRAGTAGGDTQYF

v_call: TRBV19
d_call: TRBD1
clone_size: -
j_call: TRBJ1-2
cdr3_nt: TGTGCCAGTAGTAGACCCCCAGGACAGGTGATCTATGGCTACACCTTC
cdr3_aa: CASSRPPGQVIYGYTF

v_call: TRBV6-5
d_call: -
clone_size: -
j_call: TRBJ2-1
cdr3_nt: TGTGCCAGCAGTTTATACTCTAGCTCCTACAATGAGCAGTTCTTC
cdr3_aa: CASSLYSSSYNEQFF

v_call: TRBV27
d_call: -
clone_size: -
j_call: TRBJ2-6
cdr3_nt: TGTGCCAGCGCAAAGGCGAGGGGGGGCGGGGCCAACGTCCTGACTTTC
cdr3_aa: CASAKARGGGANVLTF

v_call: TRBV6-5
d_call: -
clone_size: -
j_call: TRBJ2-1
cdr3_nt: TGTGCCAGCAGTTCCAGGGGTGATGAGCAGTTCTTC
cdr3_aa: CASSSRGDEQFF

v_call: TRBV6-5
d_call: -
clone_size: once
j_call: TRBJ2-5
cdr3_nt: TGTGCCAGCAGTTACTCACCCAGGTTCCAAGAGACCCAGTACTTC
cdr3_aa: CASSYSPRFQETQYF

v_call: TRBV2
d_call: TRBD2
clone_size: -
j_call: TRBJ2-5
cdr3_nt: TGTGCCAGCAGTGGGACTAGCGGGAACCAGTACCAAGAGACCCAGTACTTC
cdr3_aa: CASSGTSGNQYQETQYF

v_call: TRBV6-5
d_call: TRBD2
clone_size: -
j_call: TRBJ2-5
cdr3_nt: TGTGCCAGCAGTTCTACTAGCGGGAGAGGGACCCAGTACTTC
cdr3_aa: CASSSTSGRGTQYF

v_call: TRBV2
d_call: -
clone_size: -
j_call: TRBJ1-3
cdr3_nt: TGTGCCAGCAGTGTTGACGGGACAAGAGGCTCCGGCACCATATATTTT
cdr3_aa: CASSVDGTRGSGTIYF

v_call: TRBV19
d_call: -
clone_size: -
j_call: TRBJ2-2
cdr3_nt: TGTGCCAGTAGACTCGCCGGGACAACTAACACCGGGGAGCTGTTTTTT
cdr3_aa: CASRLAGTTNTGELFF

v_call: TRBV10-3
d_call: TRBD1
clone_size: -
j_call: TRBJ1-5
cdr3_nt: TGTGCCATCAGTCCAACAGGGGGGACGAATCAGCCCCAGCATTTT
cdr3_aa: CAISPTGGTNQPQHF

v_call: TRBV5-1
d_call: TRBD1
clone_size: once
j_call: TRBJ1-2
cdr3_nt: TGCGCCAGCAGCTCCACCTCCACAGGGGACTATGGCTACACCTTC
cdr3_aa: CASSSTSTGDYGYTF

v_call: TRBV7-9
d_call: -
clone_size: -
j_call: TRBJ2-1
cdr3_nt: TGTGCCAGCAGCTTGACCGAATGGGTAGGCTACAATGAGCAGTTCTTC
cdr3_aa: CASSLTEWVGYNEQFF

v_call: TRBV9
d_call: -
clone_size: -
j_call: TRBJ2-4
cdr3_nt: TGTGCCAGCAGCGTGGGCACAGGTAAAAACATTCAGTACTTC
cdr3_aa: CASSVGTGKNIQYF

v_call: TRBV10-3
d_call: TRBD1
clone_size: -
j_call: TRBJ1-5
cdr3_nt: TGTGCCATCAGTGAGTCCGGGACAGGGAATCAGCCCCAGCATTTT
cdr3_aa: CAISESGTGNQPQHF

v_call: TRBV9
d_call: -
clone_size: -
j_call: TRBJ2-3
cdr3_nt: TGTGCCAGCTCGGACTCGACAGATACGCAGTATTTT
cdr3_aa: CASSDSTDTQYF

v_call: TRBV2
d_call: TRBD1
clone_size: few
j_call: TRBJ1-5
cdr3_nt: TGTGCCAGCAGCGGACAGGGGGGTAGTCAGCCCCAGCATTTT
cdr3_aa: CASSGQGGSQPQHF

v_call: TRBV28
d_call: -
clone_size: -
j_call: TRBJ1-1
cdr3_nt: TGTGCCAGCAGTTCCTCGGGCGGCACTGAAGCTTTCTTT
cdr3_aa: CASSSSGGTEAFF

v_call: TRBV5-1
d_call: TRBD2
clone_size: -
j_call: TRBJ2-5
cdr3_nt: TGCGCCAGCAGCACCGGGACTAGCGGACAAGAGACCCAGTACTTC
cdr3_aa: CASSTGTSGQETQYF

v_call: TRBV6-4
d_call: TRBD2
clone_size: -
j_call: TRBJ2-5
cdr3_nt: TGTGCCAGCAGTCGCGGGAGTGGGGAGACCCAGTACTTC
cdr3_aa: CASSRGSGETQYF

v_call: TRBV5-1
d_call: -
clone_size: -
j_call: TRBJ2-2
cdr3_nt: TGCGCCAGCAGCTTTGGGGCTCTGTCAATGCCCACCGGGGAGCTGTTTTTT
cdr3_aa: CASSFGALSMPTGELFF

v_call: TRBV19
d_call: TRBD2
clone_size: -
j_call: TRBJ2-1
cdr3_nt: TGTGCCAGTACCCGTACCGGGACTAGTCATAACAATGAGCAGTTCTTC
cdr3_aa: CASTRTGTSHNNEQFF

v_call: TRBV19
d_call: -
clone_size: few
j_call: TRBJ1-1
cdr3_nt: TGTGCCAGTAGAAGACTAGTGAACACTGAAGCTTTCTTT
cdr3_aa: CASRRLVNTEAFF

v_call: TRBV2
d_call: -
clone_size: -
j_call: TRBJ1-2
cdr3_nt: TGTGCCAGCAGTGAACAGGAATATGGCTACACCTTC
cdr3_aa: CASSEQEYGYTF

v_call: TRBV27
d_call: -
clone_size: -
j_call: TRBJ2-3
cdr3_nt: TGTGCCAGCAGACGACAAACAGATACGCAGTATTTT
cdr3_aa: CASRRQTDTQYF

v_call: TRBV7-2
d_call: TRBD1
clone_size: -
j_call: TRBJ1-5
cdr3_nt: TGTGCCAGCAGCCCCACAGGGGGCAGCAATCAGCCCCAGCATTTT
cdr3_aa: CASSPTGGSNQPQHF

v_call: TRBV10-3
d_call: -
clone_size: -
j_call: TRBJ1-2
cdr3_nt: TGCGCCATCAGTGATAGCGAATATGGCTACACCTTC
cdr3_aa: CAISDSEYGYTF

v_call: TRBV10-3
d_call: TRBD2
clone_size: -
j_call: TRBJ2-1
cdr3_nt: TGTGCCATCAGTGAGGGAGCGGGAGGGCCGGGGAATGAGCAGTTCTTC
cdr3_aa: CAISEGAGGPGNEQFF

v_call: TRBV28
d_call: -
clone_size: -
j_call: TRBJ1-1
cdr3_nt: TGTGCCAGCAGTTTGAAGCCCACTGAAGCTTTCTTT
cdr3_aa: CASSLKPTEAFF

v_call: TRBV19
d_call: -
clone_size: -
j_call: TRBJ2-7
cdr3_nt: TGTGCCATTACGGGGACCCGCGAGCAGTACTTC
cdr3_aa: CAITGTREQYF